This TCR beta chain was captured in a study of CD8+ T cells in alopecia areata. Treatment noted: oral pan-JAK inhibitor, 5-10 mg twice daily. This clone has more than one count but fewer than ten. Extraction and reverse transcription of RNA yielded cDNA as the sequencing template. Repertoires were generated with immunoSEQ multiplex PCR, while TCRdb's copy carries only in-frame clones and drops some. The data hold some 200,000 clones, with 50% to 70% observed a single time. CDR3 length equals 15 residues. CDR1 is SEHNR and CDR2 is FQNEAQ in the germline V gene (reference sequence). V was pared by 0 bases and J by 4 bases, with 12 bases between.

This clonotype originated in a human donor with alopecia areata. The sample consisted of CD4+ T cells sorted from blood, taken at week 4, from a patient treated with tofacitinib. V usage is TRBV7-9 and J usage is TRBJ1-1; perhaps TRBD1 as D (5 bases). CDR3 sequence: CASSLAQGATTEAFF. CDR3 DNA sequence: TGTGCCAGCAGCTTAGCGCAAGGGGCCACCACTGAAGCTTTCTTT.